The present TCR beta chain was sequenced within a study of T cells in Graves' hyperthyroidism and ophthalmopathy (dated by TCRdb to the late 2010s). Looking at the study overall: Peripheral blood samples were taken at the time of initial diagnosis, prior to any treatment. An independent validation cohort of some 18 hyperthyroidism patients and 17 patients who later progressed to ophthalmopathy tested prospective prediction of ophthalmopathy. TCR Vbeta CDR3 sequencing of 120 to 150 peripheral blood samples (approximately 44 ophthalmopathy, some 75 hyperthyroidism and around 17 progressor patients) is reported in the paper. The study also compared thyroid tissue and blood T-cell repertoires from several Graves' hyperthyroidism patients. To identify TCR V-J signatures that set the groups apart, the researchers used a discovery cohort of about a hundred patients, made up of under 50 with Graves' ophthalmopathy and about 59 with stable Graves' hyperthyroidism. After blood sampling, hyperthyroidism patients were treated with methimazole at a starting dose of 30 mg daily, and ophthalmopathy patients were treated with high-dose intravenous methylprednisolone. The 95 to 100 discovery patients were randomly divided into training and test sets at a 7:3 ratio. Findings and caveats that apply to the study as a whole: In validation, the model predicted progression to ophthalmopathy a median of roughly 6.5 months before onset, with roughly 71% sensitivity and roughly 77% specificity. No statistical method was used to set the sample size in advance, and investigators knew the group allocation. Ophthalmopathy was separated from stable hyperthyroidism by a 13 V-J signature model, with roughly 88% sensitivity and about 81% specificity obtained in cross-validation and 80%/75% obtained in testing. Most expanded thyroid clonotypes (frequency above 0.001) were also detected in blood, a finding suggesting that blood repertoires may reflect thyroid immune responses.

Details on this clonotype: No antigen is known for it. No much larger clonotype is one base removed from it; base qualities were not supplied.

A patient counted as having stable Graves' hyperthyroidism if no progression to ophthalmopathy occurred over 18 months of follow-up. Hyperthyroidism patients were aged 18 to 65 years and newly diagnosed, with disease duration of less than 2 months. Exclusion was applied to patients with uncontrolled infections, other autoimmune diseases, pregnancy or lactation. Diagnoses were based on clinical symptoms, serum thyroxine and TRAb, thyroid ultrasound and orbital computed tomography. PBMCs were separated from roughly 10 ml of fresh peripheral blood using Ficoll-Paque density gradient centrifugation. Trizol reagent was used to extract total RNA, and RNA quality was then checked on an Agilent 2100 Bioanalyzer. TCR beta CDR3 regions were amplified from RNA transcripts. The first round of RT-PCR for the TCR CDR3 was performed with the HTBI primer set and the Qiagen OneStep RT-PCR kit. The libraries were constructed in a second round of multiplex PCR and then size-selected and purified. The libraries were sequenced on an Illumina HiSeq2000 using paired-end 100 bp reads. The authors' analysis ran thus. SOAPnuke was used to process the raw data, removing reads that contained adapters or uncalled bases, had a mean Phred below 15, or lacked an exact match to the constant primer or identifier. COPE v1.2.5 was used to merge the high-quality paired reads, and each unique nucleotide sequence was defined as a clonotype. MiTCR v1.1 was used to align the clonotypes against IMGT TRBV, TRBD and TRBJ reference segments. Only V-J combinations with frequency above 0.0001, covering about 99% of repertoires, were analysed. A TCS score was defined as the ratio of F50 (clonal expansion) to E x V (chaos), with BLOSUM62-based TCRdist applied between CDR3 peptides within each V-J. Welch's t-statistics and random forest reduced 500 to 550 V-J features to 13, which were used in a naive Bayes classifier (R e1071). Thyroid-blood repertoire similarity was quantified with the Morisita-Horn index. TCRdb handled the public reads itself, with Q25 trimming in fastp and clone calling in MiXCR, and kept productive beta chains. Here each entry gathers all rows of one CDR3 protein and keeps the most common genes and DNA. None of the V and J calls come from the authors' own analysis; TCRdb made them. The sample records 750,000 to 900,000 distinct CDR3 sequences, approximately 40% of which are singletons. About 8.9% of the sample is taken by the ten largest.

The CDR3 spans 14 residues, from the cysteine through the phenylalanine. Just the 42-base CDR3 DNA is kept, in frame starting at base 1. According to the germline V gene, CDR1 reads SQVTM and CDR2 reads ANQGSEA. From V the trimming removes 7 bases and from J it removes 4 bases, while the gene matches leave 8 bases of the junction unaccounted for. The chain was built from TRBV29-1 and TRBJ2-5, with 11 central nucleotides matching TRBD2. The sequence derives from a man aged 18 to 35 with Graves' hyperthyroidism. Sequences were obtained from blood. The nucleotide sequence reads TGCAGCGGTGTTAGCGGGAGGGCCACAGAGACCCAGTACTTC. It encodes CSGVSGRATETQYF.